Detailed here is one T cell receptor (beta chain). This clone has just one count. Its antigen is not yet known. One base away there is no much larger clone; base qualities are not given. V and J are truncated by 3 bases and 5 bases respectively, leaving an intervening sequence of 14 bases. Including the terminal cysteine and phenylalanine, the CDR3 comprises 15 residues. The DNA shown is the 45-base CDR3, in frame from base 1. Reading the germline V gene (reference sequence) gives CDR1 SEHNR and CDR2 FQNEAQ. The data were taken from a study of T cells after posttransplantation cyclophosphamide (dated by TCRdb to 2016 to 2018). General notes on the study: Using TRB sequencing, the study followed how the T cell repertoire rebuilt after myeloablative bone marrow transplantation with posttransplantation cyclophosphamide given as GVHD prophylaxis. Public TRB sequences were checked against a database of over 3,000 sequences associated with responses to pathogens, tumor antigens, self-antigens and alloantigens. Because TRA and TRB clonality were tightly correlated in fewer than 10 samples, subsequent TCR analyses were focused on TRB only. Samples from some 40 PTCy-treated patients, along with samples from approximately 15 of their related bone marrow donors, underwent antigen receptor sequencing. In 3 patients, up to about 3 additional blood samples taken between 2 and 5.2 years after transplant also underwent TRB sequencing, as did pretransplant blood from several patients. TRB sequencing was performed on blood from all 35 or so PTCy patients with 1-year posttransplant specimens.

The investigation overall reported the following: Donor-recipient similarity was low at 1-2 months but rose over the first year, and later blood repertoires were often dominated by donor CD8+ memory clones. Across about 40 patients, TRB clonality was highly associated with recipient CMV seropositivity and CMV reactivation, and PTCy diversity was similar to diversity in CNI/methotrexate controls. The TRB repertoires of T cells infiltrating skin or the GI tract showed only limited overlap with the TRB repertoires found in blood.

Genomic DNA was used for TRB sequencing, which was performed with the immunoSEQ assay at survey resolution or with the hsTCRB kit. Per the authors' processing: The immunoSEQ software handled the initial read processing, while the LymphoSeq R package was used for the repertoire analyses. Clonality was calculated as 1 minus normalized Shannon entropy, and the Gini coefficient was also calculated for each TRB dataset. Phenotypes of unsorted samples were inferred by mapping TRB sequences from sorted subsets of the recipient or donor onto the same recipient's unsorted samples. The source is immuneACCESS, and TCRdb retained only in-frame sequences with V and J called. Part of the clones is not carried over; for the studies checked, unresolved V genes explain less than half of this, and the remainder is unexplained. The V and J calls and clone size come from that table; D and trimming were worked out from the DNA. The sample table holds tens of thousands of clones, of which roughly 90% were seen once. Around 0.1% of the sample lies in the top ten.

Viable CD3+CD4+ or CD3+CD8+ cells that were CCR7+CD45RA+CD45RO-CD95-CD27+CD28+ were defined as naive T cells. Peripheral blood samples were provided by related bone marrow donors on the day of marrow donation. Mononuclear cells from peripheral blood and bone marrow were separated by Ficoll-Hypaque density centrifugation and then cryopreserved. CD4+ and CD8+ T cells, including naive and memory subsets, were sorted by FACS using a FACSAria II. Recombination joined TRBV7-9 with TRBJ2-4, with no confident D gene call. Sequencing was done on a sample of naive CD4+ T cells sorted from blood. This TCR came from a man aged 25 to 40 in good health and a related stem cell transplant donor. At the DNA level, the sequence is TGTGCCAGCAGCTTCCCGGCTACGCAGGAAAACATTCAGTACTTC. The translation is CASSFPATQENIQYF.